This T cell receptor (beta chain) is drawn from a study of OX40 agonist ivuxolimab in advanced cancers. Study at large: A mean age of roughly 62 years, range roughly 23 to 85, was recorded, and roughly 80% were male. Study-level points and caveats: More expanded clones were seen, on average, in CD8+ T cells than in CD4+.

A note on this clone: Its antigen is currently unknown.

Samples of blood were obtained at baseline, on cycle 4 day 1, and on cycle 7 day 1. Produced via immunoSEQ multiplex PCR; TCRdb's table is partial and in-frame only. The sample holds approximately 40,000 clones; around 80% are singletons and the top ten take more than 9%. This material consisted of CD4+ or CD8+ T cells sorted from blood, taken in a trial of the OX40 agonist ivuxolimab. The sequence came from an adult with an advanced solid tumor such as melanoma, head and neck, liver or kidney cancer.

The CDR3 here is CASRRGGHEQYF. The DNA for the CDR3 is TGTGCCAGCAGACGGGGGGGCCACGAGCAGTACTTC. The genes are TRBV7-9 and TRBJ2-7; TRBD2 aligns across 8 bases. With 6 bases clipped from V and 5 bases from J, the junction kept 3 bases outside the gene matches. Germline V gene lookup returns CDR1 SEHNR and CDR2 FQNEAQ (reference sequence). The CDR3 is 12 residues long.